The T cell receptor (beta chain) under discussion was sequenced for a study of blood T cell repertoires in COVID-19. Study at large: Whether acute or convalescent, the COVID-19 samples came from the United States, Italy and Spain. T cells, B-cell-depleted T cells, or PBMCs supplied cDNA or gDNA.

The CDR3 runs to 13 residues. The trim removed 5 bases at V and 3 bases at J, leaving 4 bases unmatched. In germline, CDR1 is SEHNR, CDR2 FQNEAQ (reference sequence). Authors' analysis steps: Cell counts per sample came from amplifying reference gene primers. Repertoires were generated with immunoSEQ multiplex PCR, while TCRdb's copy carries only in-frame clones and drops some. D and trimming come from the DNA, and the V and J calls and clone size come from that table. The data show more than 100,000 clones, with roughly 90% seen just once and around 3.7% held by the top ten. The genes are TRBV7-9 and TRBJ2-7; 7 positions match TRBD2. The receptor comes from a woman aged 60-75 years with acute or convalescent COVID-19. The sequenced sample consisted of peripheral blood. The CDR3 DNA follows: TGTGCCAGCAGCCCCGGGGGGAGCTACGAGCAGTACTTC. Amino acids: CASSPGGSYEQYF.